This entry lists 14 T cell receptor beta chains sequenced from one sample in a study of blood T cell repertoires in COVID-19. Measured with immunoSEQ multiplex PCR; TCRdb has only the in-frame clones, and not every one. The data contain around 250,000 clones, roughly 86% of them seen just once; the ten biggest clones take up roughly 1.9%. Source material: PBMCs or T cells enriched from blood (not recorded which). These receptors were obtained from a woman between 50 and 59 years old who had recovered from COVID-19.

CDR3 nucleotide sequence: TGTGCCGCAGGGGGGAATTCACCCCTCCACTTT. This encodes CAAGGNSPLHF. The chain has TRBV30 and TRBJ1-6; 7 bases match TRBD1. Germline CDR1 reads GTSNPN; CDR2 reads SVGIG (reference sequence). V shed 8 bases and J 7 bases; nucleotides not matched to a gene: 2. The CDR3 has 11 amino acids.

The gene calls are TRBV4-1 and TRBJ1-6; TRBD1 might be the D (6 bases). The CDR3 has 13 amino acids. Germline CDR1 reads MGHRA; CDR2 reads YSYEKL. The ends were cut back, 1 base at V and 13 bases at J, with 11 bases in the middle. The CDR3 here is CASSQGGQYPLHF. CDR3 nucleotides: TGCGCCAGCAGCCAAGGCGGACAGTACCCCCTCCACTTT.

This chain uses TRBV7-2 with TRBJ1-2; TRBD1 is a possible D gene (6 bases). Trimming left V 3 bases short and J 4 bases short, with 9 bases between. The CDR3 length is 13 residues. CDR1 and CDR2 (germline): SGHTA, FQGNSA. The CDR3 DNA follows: TGTGCCAGCAGCTTCGGCAGGGGCTATGGCTACACCTTC. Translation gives CASSFGRGYGYTF.

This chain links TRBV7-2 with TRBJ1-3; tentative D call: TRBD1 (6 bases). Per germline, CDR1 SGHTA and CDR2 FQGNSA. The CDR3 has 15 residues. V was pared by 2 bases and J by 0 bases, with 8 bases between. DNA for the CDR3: TGTGCCAGCAGCTTATCAGGGGCCTCTGGAAACACCATATATTTT. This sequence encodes CASSLSGASGNTIYF.

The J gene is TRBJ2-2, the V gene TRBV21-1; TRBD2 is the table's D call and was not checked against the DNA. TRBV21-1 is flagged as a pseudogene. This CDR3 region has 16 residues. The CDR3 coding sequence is TGTGCCAGCAGCTGTGGACTAGCTCTTTTTTCCGGGGAGCTGTTTTTT. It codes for CASSCGLALFSGELFF.

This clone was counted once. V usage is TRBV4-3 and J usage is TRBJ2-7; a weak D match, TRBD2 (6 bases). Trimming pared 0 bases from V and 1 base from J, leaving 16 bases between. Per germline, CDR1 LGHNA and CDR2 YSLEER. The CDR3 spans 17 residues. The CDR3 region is CASSQDLLGSGSYEQYF. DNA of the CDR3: TGCGCCAGCAGCCAAGATCTCTTAGGTAGCGGATCCTACGAGCAGTACTTC.

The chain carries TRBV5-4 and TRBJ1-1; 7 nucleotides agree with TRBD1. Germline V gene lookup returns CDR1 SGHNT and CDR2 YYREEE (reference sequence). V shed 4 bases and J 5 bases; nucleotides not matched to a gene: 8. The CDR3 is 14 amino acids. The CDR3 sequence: CASSLDRPGTEAFF. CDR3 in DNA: TGTGCCAGCAGCCTGGACAGGCCTGGGACTGAAGCTTTCTTT.

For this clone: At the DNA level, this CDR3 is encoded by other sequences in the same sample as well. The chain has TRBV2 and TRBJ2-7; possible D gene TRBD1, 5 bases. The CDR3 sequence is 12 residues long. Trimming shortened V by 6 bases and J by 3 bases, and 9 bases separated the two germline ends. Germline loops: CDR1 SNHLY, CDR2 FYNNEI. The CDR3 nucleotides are TGTGCCAGCAGCCGCGACAGCTACGAGCAGTACTTC. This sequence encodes CASSRDSYEQYF. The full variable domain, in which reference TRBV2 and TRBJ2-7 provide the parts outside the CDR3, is EPEVTQTPSHQVTQMGQEVILRCVPISNHLYFYWYRQILGQKVEFLVSFYNNEISEKSEIFDDQFSVERPDGSNFTLKIRSTKLEDSAMYFCASSRDSYEQYFGPGTRLTVT.

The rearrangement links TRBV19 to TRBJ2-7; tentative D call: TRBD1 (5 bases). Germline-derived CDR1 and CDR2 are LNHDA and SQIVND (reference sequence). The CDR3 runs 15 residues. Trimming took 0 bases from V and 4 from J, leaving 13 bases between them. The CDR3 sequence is CASSIDLQERYEQYF. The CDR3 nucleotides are TGTGCCAGTAGTATAGATCTACAGGAGAGGTACGAGCAGTACTTC.

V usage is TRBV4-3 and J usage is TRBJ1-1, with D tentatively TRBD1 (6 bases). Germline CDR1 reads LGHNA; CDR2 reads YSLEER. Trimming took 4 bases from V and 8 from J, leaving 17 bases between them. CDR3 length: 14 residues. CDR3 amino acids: CASSRNTGLAEAFF. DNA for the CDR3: TGCGCCAGCAGCCGCAATACAGGGTTAGCGGAAGCTTTCTTT.

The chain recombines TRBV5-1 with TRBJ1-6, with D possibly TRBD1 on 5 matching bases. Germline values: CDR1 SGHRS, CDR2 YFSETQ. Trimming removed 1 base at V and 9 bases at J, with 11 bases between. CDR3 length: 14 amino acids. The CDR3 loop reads CASSLQGWGSPLHF. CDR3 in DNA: TGCGCCAGCAGCTTGCAGGGATGGGGTTCACCCCTCCACTTT.

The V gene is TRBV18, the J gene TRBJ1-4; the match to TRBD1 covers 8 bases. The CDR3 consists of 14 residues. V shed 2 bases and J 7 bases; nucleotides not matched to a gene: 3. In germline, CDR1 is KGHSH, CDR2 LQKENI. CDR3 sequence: CASSPGQGFEKLFF. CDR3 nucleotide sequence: TGTGCCAGCTCACCAGGACAGGGCTTTGAAAAACTGTTTTTT.

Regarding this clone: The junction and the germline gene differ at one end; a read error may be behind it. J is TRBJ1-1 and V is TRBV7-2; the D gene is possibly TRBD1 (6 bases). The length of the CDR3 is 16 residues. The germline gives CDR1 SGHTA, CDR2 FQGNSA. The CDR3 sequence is CASTLSGEWGNAEAFF. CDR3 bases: TGTGCCAGCACCTTATCAGGGGAATGGGGTAACGCTGAAGCTTTCTTT. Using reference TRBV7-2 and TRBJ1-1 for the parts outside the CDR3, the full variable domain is GAGVSQSPSNKVTEKGKDVELRCDPISGHTALYWYRQSLGQGLEFLIYFQGNSAPDKSGLPSDRFSAERTGGSVSTLTIQRTQQEDSAVYLCASTLSGEWGNAEAFFGQGTRLTVV.

CDR3 region: CASSLEGDAFF. The CDR3, as DNA: TGTGCCAGCAGCTTAGAAGGGGATGCTTTCTTT. V is TRBV7-9 and J is TRBJ1-1, with TRBD1 as a possible D gene (5 bases). The germline V gene has CDR1 SEHNR and CDR2 FQNEAQ (reference sequence). This CDR3 is 11 amino acids long. Trimming took 1 base from V and 11 from J, leaving 8 bases between them. Full variable domain (missing parts from reference TRBV7-9 and TRBJ1-1): DTGVSQNPRHKITKRGQNVTFRCDPISEHNRLYWYRQTLGQGPEFLTYFQNEAQLEKSRLLSDRFSAERPKGSFSTLEIQRTEQGDSAMYLCASSLEGDAFFGQGTRLTVV.